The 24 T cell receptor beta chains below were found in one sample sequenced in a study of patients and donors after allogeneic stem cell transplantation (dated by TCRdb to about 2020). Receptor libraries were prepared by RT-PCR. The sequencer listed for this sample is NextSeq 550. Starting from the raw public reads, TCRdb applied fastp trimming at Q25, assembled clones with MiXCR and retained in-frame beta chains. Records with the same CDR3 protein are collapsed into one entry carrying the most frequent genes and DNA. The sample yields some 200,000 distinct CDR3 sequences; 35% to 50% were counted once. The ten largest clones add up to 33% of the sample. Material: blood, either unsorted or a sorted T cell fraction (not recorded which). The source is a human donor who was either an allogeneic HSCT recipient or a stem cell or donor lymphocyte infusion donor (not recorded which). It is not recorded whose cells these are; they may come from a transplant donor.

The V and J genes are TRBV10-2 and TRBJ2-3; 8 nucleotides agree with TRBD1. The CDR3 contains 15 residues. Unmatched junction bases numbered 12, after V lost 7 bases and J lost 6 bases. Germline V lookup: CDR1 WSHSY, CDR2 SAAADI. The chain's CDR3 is CASTGGGAGPDTQYF. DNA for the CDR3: TGCGCCAGCACAGGGGGCGGGGCGGGTCCGGATACGCAGTATTTT.

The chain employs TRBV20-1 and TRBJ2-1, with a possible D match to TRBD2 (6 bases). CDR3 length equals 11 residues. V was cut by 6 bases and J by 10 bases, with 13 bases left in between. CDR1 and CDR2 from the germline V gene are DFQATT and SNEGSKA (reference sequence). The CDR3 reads CSAPSRGEQFF. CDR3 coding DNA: TGCAGTGCCCCCTCCCGGGGGGAGCAGTTCTTC.

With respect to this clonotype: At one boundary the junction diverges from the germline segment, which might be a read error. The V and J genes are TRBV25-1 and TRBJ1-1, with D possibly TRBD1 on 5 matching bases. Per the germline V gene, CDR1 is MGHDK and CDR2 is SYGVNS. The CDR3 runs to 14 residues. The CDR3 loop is CDSSESGPNTEAFF. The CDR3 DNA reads TGTGACAGCAGTGAATCAGGGCCGAACACTGAAGCTTTCTTT.

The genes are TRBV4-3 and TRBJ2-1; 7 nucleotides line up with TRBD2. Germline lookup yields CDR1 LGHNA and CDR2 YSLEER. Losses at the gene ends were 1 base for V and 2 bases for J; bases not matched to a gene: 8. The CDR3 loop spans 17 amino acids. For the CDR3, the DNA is TGCGCCAGCAGCCAAGTAGAGCCGGGAGGCCCCTACAATGAGCAGTTCTTC. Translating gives CASSQVEPGGPYNEQFF.

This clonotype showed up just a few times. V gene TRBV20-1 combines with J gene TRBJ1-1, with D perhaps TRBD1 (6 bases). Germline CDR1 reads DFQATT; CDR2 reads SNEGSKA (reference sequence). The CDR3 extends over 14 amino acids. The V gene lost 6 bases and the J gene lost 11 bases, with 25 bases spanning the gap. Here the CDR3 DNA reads TGCAGTGCCCGGGACAACACTTATCCCCTTAAGGCTTTCTTT. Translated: CSARDNTYPLKAFF.

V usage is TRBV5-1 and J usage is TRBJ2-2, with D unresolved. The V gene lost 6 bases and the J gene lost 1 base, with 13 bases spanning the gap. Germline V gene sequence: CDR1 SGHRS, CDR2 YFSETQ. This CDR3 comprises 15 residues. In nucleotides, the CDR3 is TGCGCCAGCACCCTCGGTGGAGTGAACACCGGGGAGCTGTTTTTT. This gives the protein CASTLGGVNTGELFF.

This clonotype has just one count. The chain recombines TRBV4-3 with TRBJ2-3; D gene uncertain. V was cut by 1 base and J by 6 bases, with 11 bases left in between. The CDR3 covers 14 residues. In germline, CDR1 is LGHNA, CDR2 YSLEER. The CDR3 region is CASSQGMNSDTQYF. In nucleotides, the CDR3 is TGCGCCAGCAGCCAAGGGATGAACTCCGATACGCAGTATTTT.

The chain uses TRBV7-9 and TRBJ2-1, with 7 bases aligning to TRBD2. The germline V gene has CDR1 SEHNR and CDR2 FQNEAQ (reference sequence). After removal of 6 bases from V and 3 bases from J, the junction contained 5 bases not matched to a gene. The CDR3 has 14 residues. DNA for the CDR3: TGTGCCAGCAGGACTAGCTCCCTCTACAATGAGCAGTTCTTC. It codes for CASRTSSLYNEQFF.

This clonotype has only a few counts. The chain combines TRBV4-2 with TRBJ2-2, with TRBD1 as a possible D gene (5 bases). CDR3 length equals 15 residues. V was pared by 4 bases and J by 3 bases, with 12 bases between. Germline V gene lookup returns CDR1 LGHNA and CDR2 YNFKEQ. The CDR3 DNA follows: TGTGCCAGCAGCCTAGGGGAACGGGACACCGGGGAGCTGTTTTTT. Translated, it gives CASSLGERDTGELFF.

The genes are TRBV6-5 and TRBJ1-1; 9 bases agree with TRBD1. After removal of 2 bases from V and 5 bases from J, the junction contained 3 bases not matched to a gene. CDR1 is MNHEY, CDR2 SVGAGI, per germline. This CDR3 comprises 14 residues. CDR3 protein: CASSYVTGGTEAFF. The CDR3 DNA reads TGTGCCAGCAGTTACGTGACAGGGGGTACTGAAGCTTTCTTT.

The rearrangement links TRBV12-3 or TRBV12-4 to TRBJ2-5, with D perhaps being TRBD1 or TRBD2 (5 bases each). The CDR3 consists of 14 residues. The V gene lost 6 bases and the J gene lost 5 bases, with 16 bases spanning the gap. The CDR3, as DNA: TGTGCCAGCAGCCCAGGGACCTACAAGGAGACCCAGTACTTC. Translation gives CASSPGTYKETQYF.

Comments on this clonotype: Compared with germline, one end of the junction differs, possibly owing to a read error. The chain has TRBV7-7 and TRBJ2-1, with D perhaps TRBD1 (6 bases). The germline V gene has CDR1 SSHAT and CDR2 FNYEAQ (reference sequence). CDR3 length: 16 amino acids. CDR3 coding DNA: TGTGCTAGCAGCTTAGGGCAGGGGATTCCCTACAATGAGCAGTTCTTC. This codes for CASSLGQGIPYNEQFF.

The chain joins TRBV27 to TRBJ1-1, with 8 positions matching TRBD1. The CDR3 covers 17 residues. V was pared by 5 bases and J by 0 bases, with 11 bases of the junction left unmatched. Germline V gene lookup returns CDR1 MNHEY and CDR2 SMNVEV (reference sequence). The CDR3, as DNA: TGTGCCAGCAGTCTACAGGGGGAAATCCCAATGAACACTGAAGCTTTCTTT. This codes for CASSLQGEIPMNTEAFF.

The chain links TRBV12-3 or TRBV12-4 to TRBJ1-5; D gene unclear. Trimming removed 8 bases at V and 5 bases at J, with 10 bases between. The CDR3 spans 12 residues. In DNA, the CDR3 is TGTGCCAGCGGAATCGTCTATCAGCCCCAGCATTTT. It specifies CASGIVYQPQHF.

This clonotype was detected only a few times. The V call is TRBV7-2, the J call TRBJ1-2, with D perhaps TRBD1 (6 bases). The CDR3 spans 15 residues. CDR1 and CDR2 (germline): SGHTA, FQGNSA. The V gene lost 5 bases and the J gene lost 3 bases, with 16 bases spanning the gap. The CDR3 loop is CASSRPGRGYYGYTF. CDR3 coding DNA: TGTGCCAGCAGCCGCCCTGGCAGGGGCTACTATGGCTACACCTTC.

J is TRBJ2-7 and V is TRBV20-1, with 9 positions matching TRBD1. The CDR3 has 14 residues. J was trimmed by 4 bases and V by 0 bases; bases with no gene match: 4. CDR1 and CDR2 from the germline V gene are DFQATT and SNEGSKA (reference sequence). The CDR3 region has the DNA TGCAGTGCTAGAGATTGGGACAGGGTTTACGAGCAGTACTTC. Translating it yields CSARDWDRVYEQYF.

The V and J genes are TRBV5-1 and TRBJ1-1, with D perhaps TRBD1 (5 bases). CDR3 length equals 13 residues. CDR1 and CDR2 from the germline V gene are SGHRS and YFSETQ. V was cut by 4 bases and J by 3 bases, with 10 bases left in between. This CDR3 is CASSLGQDTEAFF. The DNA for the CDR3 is TGCGCCAGCAGCCTCGGACAAGACACTGAAGCTTTCTTT. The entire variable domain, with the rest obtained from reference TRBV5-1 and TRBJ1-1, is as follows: KAGVTQTPRYLIKTRGQQVTLSCSPISGHRSVSWYQQTPGQGLQFLFEYFSETQRNKGNFPGRFSGRQFSNSRSEMNVSTLELGDSALYLCASSLGQDTEAFFGQGTRLTVV.

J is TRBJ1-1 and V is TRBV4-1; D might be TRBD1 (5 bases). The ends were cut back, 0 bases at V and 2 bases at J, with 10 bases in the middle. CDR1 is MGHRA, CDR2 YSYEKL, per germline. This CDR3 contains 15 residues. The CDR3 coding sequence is TGCGCCAGCAGCCAAGAGACAGATCTAAACACTGAAGCTTTCTTT. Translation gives CASSQETDLNTEAFF.

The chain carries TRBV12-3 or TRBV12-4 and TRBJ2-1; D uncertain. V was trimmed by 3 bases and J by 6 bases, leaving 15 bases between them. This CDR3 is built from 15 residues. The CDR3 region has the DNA TGTGCCAGCAGTTTTGGGCCCAAGCTCATCAATGAGCAGTTCTTC. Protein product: CASSFGPKLINEQFF.

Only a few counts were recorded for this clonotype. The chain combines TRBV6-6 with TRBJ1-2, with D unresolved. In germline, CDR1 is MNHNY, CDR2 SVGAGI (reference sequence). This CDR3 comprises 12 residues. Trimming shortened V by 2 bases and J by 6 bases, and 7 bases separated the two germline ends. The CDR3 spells CASSYDPNGYTF. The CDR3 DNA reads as TGTGCCAGCAGTTACGACCCGAATGGCTACACCTTC.

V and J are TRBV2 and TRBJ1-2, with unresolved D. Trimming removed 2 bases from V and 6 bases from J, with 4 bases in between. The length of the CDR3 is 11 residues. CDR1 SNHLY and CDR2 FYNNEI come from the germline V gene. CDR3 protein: CASSETDGYTF. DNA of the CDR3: TGTGCCAGCAGTGAAACAGATGGCTACACCTTC.

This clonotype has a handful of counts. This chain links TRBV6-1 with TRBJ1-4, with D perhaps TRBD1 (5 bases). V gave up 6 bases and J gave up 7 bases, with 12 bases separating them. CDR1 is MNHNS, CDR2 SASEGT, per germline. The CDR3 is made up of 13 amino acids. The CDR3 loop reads CASSGTGREKLFF. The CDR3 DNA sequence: TGTGCCAGCAGCGGGACGGGCCGTGAAAAACTGTTTTTT.

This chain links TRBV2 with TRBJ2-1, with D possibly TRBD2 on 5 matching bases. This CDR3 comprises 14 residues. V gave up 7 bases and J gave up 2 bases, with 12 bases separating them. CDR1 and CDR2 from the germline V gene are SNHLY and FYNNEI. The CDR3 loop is CASKEAGAYNEQFF. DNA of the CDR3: TGTGCCAGCAAGGAGGCGGGCGCCTACAATGAGCAGTTCTTC.

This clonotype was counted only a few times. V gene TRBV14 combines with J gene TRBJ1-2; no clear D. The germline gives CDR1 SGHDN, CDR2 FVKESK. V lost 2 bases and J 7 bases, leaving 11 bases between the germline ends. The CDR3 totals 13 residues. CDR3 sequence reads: CASSQSGYGGYTF. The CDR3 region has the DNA TGTGCCAGCAGCCAATCGGGGTATGGTGGCTACACCTTC. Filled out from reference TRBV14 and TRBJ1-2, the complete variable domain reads EAGVTQFPSHSVIEKGQTVTLRCDPISGHDNLYWYRRVMGKEIKFLLHFVKESKQDESGMPNNRFLAERTGGTYSTLKVQPAELEDSGVYFCASSQSGYGGYTFGSGTRLTVV.